The 16 T cell receptor beta chains below all came from one sample that was sequenced in a study of blood T cell repertoires in COVID-19. The table came from immunoSEQ multiplex PCR; TCRdb's copy has only in-frame clones and leaves some out. The data hold hundreds of thousands of clones, with around 89% observed a single time. The sample comprised PBMCs or T cells enriched from blood (not recorded which). The receptors shown here come from a man between 18 and 35 years old who had recovered from COVID-19.

This sequence joins TRBV6-1 and TRBJ2-1, with 7 nucleotides matching TRBD1. V shed 4 bases, J shed 0 bases, and the junction held 6 bases outside the gene matches. The CDR3 totals 16 residues. Germline CDR1 reads MNHNS; CDR2 reads SASEGT. In DNA form, the CDR3 reads TGTGCCAGCAGTGCCCCGACAGGGTTCTCCTACAATGAGCAGTTCTTC. Its protein is CASSAPTGFSYNEQFF.

CDR3 sequence (DNA): TGTGCCAGCAGCGCGGGGGGTGGCCCCTATGGCTACACCTTC. Translation: CASSAGGGPYGYTF. The chain joins TRBV28 to TRBJ1-2, with a tentative D call TRBD1 (5 bases). Trimming took 6 bases from V and 4 from J, leaving 15 bases between them. The CDR3 is 14 amino acids. Germline CDR1 is MDHEN and CDR2 is SYDVKM.

The V call is TRBV2, the J call TRBJ2-7, with a tentative D call TRBD2 (6 bases). The CDR3 length is 13 residues. The germline V and J ends were trimmed by 1 base and 6 bases, with 10 bases remaining between them. Per germline, CDR1 SNHLY and CDR2 FYNNEI. In nucleotides, the CDR3 is TGTGCCAGCAGTGAAGAACGGAGGGGCGAGCAGTACTTC. It yields the protein CASSEERRGEQYF.

The rearrangement joins TRBV25-1 to TRBJ2-1; possibly TRBD2 for D (6 bases). The length of the CDR3 is 17 residues. Deletions cut 5 bases from V and 8 bases from J, with 25 bases between. CDR1 is MGHDK and CDR2 is SYGVNS in the germline V gene. This chain's CDR3 is CASSTLRPGGEHDEQFF. CDR3 DNA: TGTGCCAGCAGTACTCTTAGGCCCGGAGGGGAACACGATGAGCAGTTCTTC.

The V call is TRBV11-2, the J call TRBJ1-1, with D hard to call. In germline, CDR1 is SGHAT, CDR2 FQNNGV. This CDR3 comprises 13 residues. Trimming stripped 1 base from V and 1 base from J, with 4 bases between. CDR3: CASSLAGNTEAFF. The CDR3 DNA reads as TGTGCCAGCAGCTTAGCAGGGAACACTGAAGCTTTCTTT.

The sample holds one count of this clone. The J gene is TRBJ2-1, the V gene TRBV27; 11 bases agree with TRBD2. The CDR3 contains 12 residues. In germline, CDR1 is MNHEY, CDR2 SMNVEV (reference sequence). V shed 9 bases, J shed 10 bases, and the junction held 5 bases outside the gene matches. CDR3 nucleotide sequence: TGTGCCAGGCTAGCGGGAGGCGAAGAGCAGTTCTTC. This sequence encodes CARLAGGEEQFF.

The CDR3 DNA reads TGTGCCAGTAGTATAGGGAACAGGGGCTATAATTCACCCCTCCACTTT. Its protein product is CASSIGNRGYNSPLHF. This chain connects TRBV19 to TRBJ1-6, with 7 bases matching TRBD1. The trim removed 1 base at V and 3 bases at J, leaving 3 bases unmatched. The CDR3 sequence is 16 residues long. Germline assignment: CDR1 LNHDA and CDR2 SQIVND (reference sequence).

The chain links TRBV7-6 to TRBJ2-2; 10 bases align to TRBD1. CDR3 length equals 16 residues. CDR1 and CDR2 from the germline V gene are SGHVS and FNYEAQ. V dropped 5 bases and J dropped 5; count of bases not matched to a gene: 8. CDR3 bases: TGTGCCAGCAGCCGCGGACAGGGGGTTTGGACCGGGGAGCTGTTTTTT. Encoded protein: CASSRGQGVWTGELFF.

The chain couples TRBV28 to TRBJ2-5, with 8 bases matching TRBD2. The germline CDR1 and CDR2 sequences are MDHEN and SYDVKM. V gave up 6 bases and J gave up 2 bases; unmatched junction bases: 2. The length of the CDR3 is 13 residues. The CDR3 bases are TGTGCCAGCAGCATAGCGGGGCAAGAGACCCAGTACTTC. It specifies CASSIAGQETQYF.

The rearrangement links TRBV6-4 to TRBJ1-2; the D is unclear. The CDR3 covers 15 residues. V was pared by 2 bases and J by 8 bases, with 18 bases between. CDR1 is MRHNA and CDR2 is SNTAGT in the germline V gene. This CDR3 reads CASSDSFGQAEGYTF. CDR3 coding DNA: TGTGCCAGCAGTGACAGTTTTGGGCAGGCTGAGGGCTACACCTTC.

The chain employs TRBV28 and TRBJ2-3; D ambiguous. Germline V CDR1 and CDR2: MDHEN, SYDVKM. This CDR3 spans 11 amino acids. V was trimmed by 10 bases and J by 4 bases, leaving 9 bases between them. CDR3 nucleotide sequence: TGTGCCACCGCGTCGGCAGATACGCAGTATTTT. It is translated as CATASADTQYF.

The chain employs TRBV7-9 and TRBJ1-1, with D tentatively TRBD1 (5 bases). Germline CDR1 and CDR2: SEHNR and FQNEAQ (reference sequence). Deletions cut 3 bases from V and 1 base from J, with 9 bases between. This CDR3 has 14 amino acids. DNA of the CDR3: TGTGCCAGCAGCTTTTATACAGGGAACACTGAAGCTTTCTTT. This translates into CASSFYTGNTEAFF.

The chain employs TRBV7-9 and TRBJ1-2; no definite D call. The CDR3 runs to 17 residues. Germline V gene sequence: CDR1 SEHNR, CDR2 FQNEAQ (reference sequence). Between the trimmed V and J ends, which lost 1 base and 1 base, there was a span of 16 bases. CDR3 sequence (DNA): TGTGCCAGCAGCTTAGGGGAGGGTCTCGGATTTAACTATGGCTACACCTTC. This codes for CASSLGEGLGFNYGYTF.

The V and J genes are TRBV2 and TRBJ2-2, with 10 bases fitting TRBD2. Trimming at V came to 5 bases and at J to 4 bases, leaving 4 bases not matched to a gene. The CDR3 covers 15 residues. Germline loops: CDR1 SNHLY, CDR2 FYNNEI. The CDR3 reads CASSPSSGGTGELFF. CDR3 bases: TGTGCCAGCAGTCCCTCTAGCGGGGGCACCGGGGAGCTGTTTTTT.

V gene TRBV6-5 combines with J gene TRBJ2-1; 12 bases line up with TRBD2. Germline CDR1 is MNHEY and CDR2 is SVGAGI. After removal of 0 bases from V and 9 bases from J, the junction contained 6 bases not matched to a gene. The CDR3 length is 16 residues. For the CDR3, the DNA is TGTGCCAGCAGTTACTCTGGGCTAGCGGGAGGGAGTGAGCAGTTCTTC. It codes for CASSYSGLAGGSEQFF.

This clone turned up a few times. V is TRBV7-9 and J is TRBJ1-2, with D possibly TRBD1 on 5 matching bases. Germline lookup yields CDR1 SEHNR and CDR2 FQNEAQ (reference sequence). Trimming shortened V by 5 bases and J by 5 bases, and 21 bases separated the two germline ends. The CDR3 is 16 residues long. CDR3 nucleotide sequence: TGTGCCAGCAGCCGCTCAAAGCAGGGAAGGGGATATGGCTACACCTTC. Its translation is CASSRSKQGRGYGYTF.